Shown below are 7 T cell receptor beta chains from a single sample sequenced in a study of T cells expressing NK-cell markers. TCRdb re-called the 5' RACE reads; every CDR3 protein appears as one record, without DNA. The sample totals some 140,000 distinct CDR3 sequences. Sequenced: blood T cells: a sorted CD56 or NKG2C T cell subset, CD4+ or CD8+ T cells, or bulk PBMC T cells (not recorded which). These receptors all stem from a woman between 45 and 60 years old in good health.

The CDR3 loop reads CATSRDRGNTIYF. The chain has TRBV15 and TRBJ1-3. This CDR3 region has 13 residues. The V gene's germline CDR1 is LNHNV and CDR2 YYDKDF (reference sequence).

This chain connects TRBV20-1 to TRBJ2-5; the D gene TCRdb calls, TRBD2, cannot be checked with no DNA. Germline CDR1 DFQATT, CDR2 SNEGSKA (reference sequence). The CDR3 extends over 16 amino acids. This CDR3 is CSATEGLAELQETQYF.

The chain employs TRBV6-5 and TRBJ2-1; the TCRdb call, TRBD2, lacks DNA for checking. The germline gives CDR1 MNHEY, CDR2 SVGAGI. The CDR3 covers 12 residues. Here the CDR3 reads CATTGTGNEQFF.

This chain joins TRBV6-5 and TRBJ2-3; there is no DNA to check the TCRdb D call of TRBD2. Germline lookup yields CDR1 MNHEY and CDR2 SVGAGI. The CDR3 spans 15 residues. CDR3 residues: CASSYSGSSTDTQYF.

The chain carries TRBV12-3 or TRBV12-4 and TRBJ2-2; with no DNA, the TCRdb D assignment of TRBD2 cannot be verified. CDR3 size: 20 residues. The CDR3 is CASSLQGVSTSGRFPGELFF.

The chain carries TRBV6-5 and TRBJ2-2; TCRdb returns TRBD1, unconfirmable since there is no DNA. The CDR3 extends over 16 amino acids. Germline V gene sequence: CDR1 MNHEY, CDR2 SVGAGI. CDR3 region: CASSYGSGQNTGELFF.

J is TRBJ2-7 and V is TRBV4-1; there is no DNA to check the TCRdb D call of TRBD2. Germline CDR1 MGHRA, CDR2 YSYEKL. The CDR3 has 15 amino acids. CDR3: CASSPGLAGTYEQYF.